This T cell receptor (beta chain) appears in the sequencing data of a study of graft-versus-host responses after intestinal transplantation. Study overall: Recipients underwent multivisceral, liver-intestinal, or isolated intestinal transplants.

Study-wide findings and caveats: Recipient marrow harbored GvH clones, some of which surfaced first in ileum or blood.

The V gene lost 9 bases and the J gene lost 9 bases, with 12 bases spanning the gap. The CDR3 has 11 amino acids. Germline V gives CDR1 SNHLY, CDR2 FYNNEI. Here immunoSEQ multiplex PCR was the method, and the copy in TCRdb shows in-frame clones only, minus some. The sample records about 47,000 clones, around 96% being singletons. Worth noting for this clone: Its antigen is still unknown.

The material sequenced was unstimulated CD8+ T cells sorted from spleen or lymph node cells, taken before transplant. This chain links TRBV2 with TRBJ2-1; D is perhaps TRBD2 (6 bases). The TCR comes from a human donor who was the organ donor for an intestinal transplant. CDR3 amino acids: CAREEGSEQFF. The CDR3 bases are TGTGCCAGGGAGGAGGGCAGTGAGCAGTTCTTC.